This T cell receptor beta chain is drawn from a study of blood T cell repertoires in COVID-19. Study details: Sites across the United States, Italy and Spain contributed samples from acute and convalescent COVID-19.

The CDR3 covers 14 residues. Trimming took 4 bases from V and 5 from J; bases not matched to a gene: 4. Germline CDR1 SGHDT, CDR2 YYEEEE. Profiled with immunoSEQ multiplex PCR; TCRdb holds only in-frame clones, not every one. The table shows 140,000 or so clones, with about nine tenths occurring only once. The table lists this clone with a count of one. The sequenced sample was peripheral blood. This receptor was identified in a man between 45 and 60 years old who had recovered from COVID-19. The V and J genes are TRBV5-6 and TRBJ2-1, with TRBD2 identical over 9 bases. CDR3 coding DNA: TGTGCCAGCAGCAAGACTAGCGGTCACAATGAGCAGTTCTTC. Translation: CASSKTSGHNEQFF.